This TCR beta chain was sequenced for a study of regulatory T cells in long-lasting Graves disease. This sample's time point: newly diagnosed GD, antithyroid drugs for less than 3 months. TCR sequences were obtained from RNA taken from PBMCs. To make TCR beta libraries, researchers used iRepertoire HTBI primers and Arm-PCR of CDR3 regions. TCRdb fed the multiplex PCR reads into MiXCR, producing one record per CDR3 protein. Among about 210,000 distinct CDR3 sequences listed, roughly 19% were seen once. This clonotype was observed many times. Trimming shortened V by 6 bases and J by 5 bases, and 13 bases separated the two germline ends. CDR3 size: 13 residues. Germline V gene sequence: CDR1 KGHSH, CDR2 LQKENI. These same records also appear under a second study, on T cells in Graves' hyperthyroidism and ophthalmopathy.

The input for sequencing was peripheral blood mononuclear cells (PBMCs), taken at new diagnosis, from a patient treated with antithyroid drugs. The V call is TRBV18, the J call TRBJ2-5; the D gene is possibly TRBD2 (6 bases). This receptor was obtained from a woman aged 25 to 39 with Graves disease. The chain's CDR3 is CASSLTSIETQYF. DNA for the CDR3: TGTGCCAGCTCGCTAACTAGCATTGAGACCCAGTACTTC.